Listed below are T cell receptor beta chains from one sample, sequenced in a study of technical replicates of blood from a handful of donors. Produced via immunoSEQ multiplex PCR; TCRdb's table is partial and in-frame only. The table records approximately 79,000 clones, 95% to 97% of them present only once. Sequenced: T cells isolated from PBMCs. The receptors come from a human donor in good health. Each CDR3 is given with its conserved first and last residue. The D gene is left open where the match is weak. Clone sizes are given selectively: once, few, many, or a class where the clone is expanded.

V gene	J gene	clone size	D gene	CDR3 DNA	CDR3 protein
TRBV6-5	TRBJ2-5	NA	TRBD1	TGTGCCAGCAGTTACCCCGGGACAGGGTCGGGGACCCAGTACTTC	CASSYPGTGSGTQYF
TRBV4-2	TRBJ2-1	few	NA	TGTGCCAGCAGCCAAGGACAGCGAGATGAGCAGTTCTTC	CASSQGQRDEQFF
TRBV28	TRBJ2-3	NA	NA	TGTGCCAGCAGTTTAATCGGTAGGACTAGCACAGATACGCAGTATTTT	CASSLIGRTSTDTQYF
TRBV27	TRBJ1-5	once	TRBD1	TGTGCCAGTTCAGGGGGTGGGGGCAATCAGCCCCAGCATTTT	CASSGGGGNQPQHF
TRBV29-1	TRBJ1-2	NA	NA	TGCAGCGTTGATTTACAGCCTAACTATGGCTACACCTTC	CSVDLQPNYGYTF
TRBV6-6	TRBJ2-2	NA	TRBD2	TGTGCCAGCACCCTTAGCGGGAGTGACACCGGGGAGCTGTTTTTT	CASTLSGSDTGELFF
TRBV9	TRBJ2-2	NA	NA	TGTGCCAGCAGCGTAGCCCTACGGAACACCGGGGAGCTGTTTTTT	CASSVALRNTGELFF
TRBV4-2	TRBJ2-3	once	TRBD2	TGTGCCAGCAGCCAAGGAGGGTTCGAGACTAGCACCGATACGCAGTATTTT	CASSQGGFETSTDTQYF
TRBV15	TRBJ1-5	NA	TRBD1	TGTGCCACCAGCAGAGATACAGGGGACCAGCCCCAGCATTTT	CATSRDTGDQPQHF
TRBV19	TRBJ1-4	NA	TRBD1	TGTGCCAGTAGTCCGGGGGACAGGGAAAATGAAAAACTGTTTTTT	CASSPGDRENEKLFF
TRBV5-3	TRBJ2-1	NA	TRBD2	TGTGCCAGAAGCGTGGCCGGGACTAGTGAGGTCGATGAGCAGTTCTTC	CARSVAGTSEVDEQFF
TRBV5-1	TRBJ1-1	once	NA	TGCGCCAGCAGCAACCCAGGGGCGGAGACTGAAGCTTTCTTT	CASSNPGAETEAFF
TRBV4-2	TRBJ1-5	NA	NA	TGTGCCAGCAGCCAAGACAGGGATCAGCCCCAGCATTTT	CASSQDRDQPQHF
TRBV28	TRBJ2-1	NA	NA	TGTGCCAGCAGTCCCCCTTGGGGAGCTGAGCACAATGAGCAGTTCTTC	CASSPPWGAEHNEQFF
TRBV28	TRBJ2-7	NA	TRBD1	TGTGCCAGCAGTCCACACCCATGGACAGGGACCTACGAGCAGTACTTC	CASSPHPWTGTYEQYF
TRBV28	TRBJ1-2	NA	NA	TGTGCCAGCAGTCCCGGACTTGGGGACTTTGGCTACACCTTC	CASSPGLGDFGYTF
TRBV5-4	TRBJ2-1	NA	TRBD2	TGTGCCAGCAGCTTGTTAGCTAGCGGGATTTACAATGAGCAGTTCTTC	CASSLLASGIYNEQFF
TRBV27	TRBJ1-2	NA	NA	TGTGCCAGCAGTTTATCCAGGGTAAACTATGGCTACACCTTC	CASSLSRVNYGYTF
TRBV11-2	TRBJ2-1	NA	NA	TGTGCCAGCAGCTTACGGGGAAGGAGCTCCTACAATGAGCAGTTCTTC	CASSLRGRSSYNEQFF
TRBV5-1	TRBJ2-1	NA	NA	TGCGCCAGCAGTAAGAGCCGGGAGACCCTCCAGGGTGCTCTCAATGAGCAGTTCTTC	CASSKSRETLQGALNEQFF
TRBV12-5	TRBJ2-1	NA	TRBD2	TGTGCTAGTGGTCACACCCTAGCGGGAGGGCCTTATGAGCAGTTCTTC	CASGHTLAGGPYEQFF
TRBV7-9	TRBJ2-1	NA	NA	TGTGCCAGCAGCTTCTCTGGGCTCGGCAATGAGCAGTTCTTC	CASSFSGLGNEQFF
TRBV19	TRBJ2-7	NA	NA	TGTGCCAGTAGTACAGGACTATCTTCCTACGAGCAGTACTTC	CASSTGLSSYEQYF
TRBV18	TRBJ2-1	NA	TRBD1	TGTGCCAGCTCCCCGGGACAGGGGCGGGACAATGAGCAGTTCTTC	CASSPGQGRDNEQFF
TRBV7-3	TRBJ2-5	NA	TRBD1	TGTGCCAGCAGTTTACAGGGGGCGCAGGAGACCCAGTACTTC	CASSLQGAQETQYF
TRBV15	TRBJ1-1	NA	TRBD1	TGTGCCACCAGCAGGCCAGCAGGGGGCACTGAAGCTTTCTTT	CATSRPAGGTEAFF
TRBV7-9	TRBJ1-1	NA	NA	TGTGCCAGCAGCTTAGCAAGCAGGCCGAACACTGAAGCTTTCTTT	CASSLASRPNTEAFF
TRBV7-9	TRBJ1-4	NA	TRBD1	TGTGCCAGCAGCGTGGACAGGGTGCCTGAAAAACTGTTTTTT	CASSVDRVPEKLFF
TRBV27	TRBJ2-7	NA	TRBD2	TGTGCCAGCAGCCGTCCGTACCAGCGGGAGGGCGAGCAGTACTTC	CASSRPYQREGEQYF
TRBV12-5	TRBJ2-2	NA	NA	TGTGCTAGTGGTTTCCGAGGGAGAGGGGAGCTGTTTTTT	CASGFRGRGELFF
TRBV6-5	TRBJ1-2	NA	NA	TGTGCCAGCAGGGGGCCCGGCGGCTACACCTTC	CASRGPGGYTF
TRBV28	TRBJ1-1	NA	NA	TGTGCCAGCAGTTTTAGTACAGGCGGAACTGAAGCTTTCTTT	CASSFSTGGTEAFF
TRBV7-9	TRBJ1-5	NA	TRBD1	TGTGCCAGCAGCTTAGCGGGGACAGGGGGCGTCAATCAGCCCCAGCATTTT	CASSLAGTGGVNQPQHF
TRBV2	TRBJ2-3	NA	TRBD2	TGTGCCAGCAGTAGACTAGCAGCTAGCACAGATACGCAGTATTTT	CASSRLAASTDTQYF
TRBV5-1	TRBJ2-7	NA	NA	TGCGCCAGCAGCTTGGCCGGCCAGGCGCCCTACGAGCAGTACTTC	CASSLAGQAPYEQYF
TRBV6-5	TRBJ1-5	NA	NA	TGTGCCAGCAGTTACTTATCAGGGTCGAATCAGCCCCAGCATTTT	CASSYLSGSNQPQHF
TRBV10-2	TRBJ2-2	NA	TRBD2	TGCGCCAGCAGACTAGCGGGAGAGGGGACCGGGGAGCTGTTTTTT	CASRLAGEGTGELFF
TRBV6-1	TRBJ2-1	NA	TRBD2	TGTGCCAGCAGTCCGGGACTAGCGGGAGAGCAGTTCTTC	CASSPGLAGEQFF
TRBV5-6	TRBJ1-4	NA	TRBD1	TGTGCCAGCAGTTTTGACAGGGAAGGAACCACAAAACTGTTTTTT	CASSFDREGTTKLFF
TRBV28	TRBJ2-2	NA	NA	TGTGCCAGCAGTTTTTTTGGCGGGAACACCGGGGAGCTGTTTTTT	CASSFFGGNTGELFF
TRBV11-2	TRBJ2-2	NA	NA	TGTGCCAGCAGCTTAACAGGGTTGGACACCGGGGAGCTGTTTTTT	CASSLTGLDTGELFF
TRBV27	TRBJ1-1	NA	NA	TGTGCCAGCAGTTTGACGGGGATAAACACTGAAGCTTTCTTT	CASSLTGINTEAFF
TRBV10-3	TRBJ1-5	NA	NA	TGTGCCACTAGGGGGGGCAATTCAAATCAGCCCCAGCATTTT	CATRGGNSNQPQHF
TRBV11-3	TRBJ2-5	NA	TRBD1	TGTGCCAGCAGCCGGGACAGGGACTTGGAGACCCAGTACTTC	CASSRDRDLETQYF
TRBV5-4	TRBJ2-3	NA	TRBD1	TGTGCCAGCAGGGGACAGCTTAGCACAGATACGCAGTATTTT	CASRGQLSTDTQYF
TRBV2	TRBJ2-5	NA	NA	TGTGCCAGCAGTATAGCGGAAGAGACCCAGTACTTC	CASSIAEETQYF
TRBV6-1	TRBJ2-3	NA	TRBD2	TGTGCCAGCAGTCAACTAGCGGGAGGTCCAGATACGCAGTATTTT	CASSQLAGGPDTQYF
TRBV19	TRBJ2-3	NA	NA	TGTGCCAGTAGTATAGGCGGAGATACGCAGTATTTT	CASSIGGDTQYF
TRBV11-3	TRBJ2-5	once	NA	TGTGCCAGCAGCTTGGACAGTAGGGAGACCCAGTACTTC	CASSLDSRETQYF
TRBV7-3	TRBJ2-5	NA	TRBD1	TGTGCCAGCAGTTGGACAGGGGGCGGCGAGACCCAGTACTTC	CASSWTGGGETQYF
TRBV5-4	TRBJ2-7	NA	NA	TGTGCCAGCAGCTTGGGACAGTTTTTCTACGAGCAGTACTTC	CASSLGQFFYEQYF
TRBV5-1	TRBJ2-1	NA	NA	TGCGCCAGCACCCCTCCGGGAAATGAGCAGTTCTTC	CASTPPGNEQFF
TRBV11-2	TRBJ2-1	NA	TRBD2	TGTGCCAGCAGCTTAGAGCGCCTAGCGGGAGGGCCAAGTTTTGACGATGAGCAGTTCTTC	CASSLERLAGGPSFDDEQFF
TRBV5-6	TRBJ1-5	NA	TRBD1	TGTGCCAGCAGCCGAGGGACAGGGTACAATCAGCCCCAGCATTTT	CASSRGTGYNQPQHF
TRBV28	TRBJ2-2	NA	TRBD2	TGTGCCAGCAAGGTGCTAGCGGGATTCACCGGGGAGCTGTTTTTT	CASKVLAGFTGELFF
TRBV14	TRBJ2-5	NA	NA	TGTGCCAGCAGCCAAGGACCCACGGGGACCCAGTACTTC	CASSQGPTGTQYF
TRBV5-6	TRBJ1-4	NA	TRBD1	TGTGCCAGCAGCTCGCTTGCGACAGGGGACTCGCGGGATAATGAAAAACTGTTTTTT	CASSSLATGDSRDNEKLFF